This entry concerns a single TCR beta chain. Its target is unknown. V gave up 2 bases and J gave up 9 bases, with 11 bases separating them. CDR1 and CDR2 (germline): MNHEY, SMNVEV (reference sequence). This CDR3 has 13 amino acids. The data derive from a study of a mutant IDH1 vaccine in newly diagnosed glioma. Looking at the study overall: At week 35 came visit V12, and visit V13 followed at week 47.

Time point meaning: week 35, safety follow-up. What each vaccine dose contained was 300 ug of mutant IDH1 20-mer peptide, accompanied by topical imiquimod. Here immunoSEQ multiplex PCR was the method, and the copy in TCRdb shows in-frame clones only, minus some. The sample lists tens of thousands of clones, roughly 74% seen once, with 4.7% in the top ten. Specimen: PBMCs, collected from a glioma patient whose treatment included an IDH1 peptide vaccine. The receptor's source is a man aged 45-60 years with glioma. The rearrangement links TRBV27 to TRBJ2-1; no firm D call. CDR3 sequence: CASSLLATPEQFF. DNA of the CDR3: TGTGCCAGCAGTTTACTCGCGACCCCTGAGCAGTTCTTC.